This T cell receptor (beta chain) was sequenced in a study of CD8 T cells in Susac syndrome. V was shortened by 3 bases and J by 2 bases, with 5 bases between the two germline ends. Germline assignment: CDR1 LGHDT and CDR2 YNNKEL (reference sequence). CDR3 length equals 12 residues. A quantity of 0.5 to 1 ug RNA underwent reverse transcription using random hexamers. MiXCR, run by TCRdb on the immunoSEQ multiplex PCR reads, gives a single entry per CDR3 protein. The sample lists tens of thousands of distinct CDR3 sequences; approximately 93% were seen once. Sequencing of TCR beta covered CD8+ and CD4+ T cells obtained from blood. This clonotype showed up just a few times.

The gene calls are TRBV3-1 and TRBJ2-7; no definite D call. The TCR comes from a human donor in good health. The sequenced material came from CD8+ T cells from PBMCs. CDR3 region: CASSQTTYEQYF. In DNA, the CDR3 is TGTGCCAGCAGCCAGACGACCTACGAGCAGTACTTC.